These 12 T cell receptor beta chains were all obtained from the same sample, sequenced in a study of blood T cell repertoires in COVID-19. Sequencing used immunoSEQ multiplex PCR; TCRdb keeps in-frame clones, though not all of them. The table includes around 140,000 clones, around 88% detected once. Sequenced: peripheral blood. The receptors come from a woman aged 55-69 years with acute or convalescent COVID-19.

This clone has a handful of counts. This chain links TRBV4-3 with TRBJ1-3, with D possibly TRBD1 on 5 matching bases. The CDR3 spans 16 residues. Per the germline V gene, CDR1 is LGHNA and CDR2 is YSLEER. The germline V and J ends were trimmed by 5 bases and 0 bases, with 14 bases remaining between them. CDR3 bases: TGCGCCAGCAGCGCCAGCGGGGGGATCTCTGGAAACACCATATATTTT. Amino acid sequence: CASSASGGISGNTIYF.

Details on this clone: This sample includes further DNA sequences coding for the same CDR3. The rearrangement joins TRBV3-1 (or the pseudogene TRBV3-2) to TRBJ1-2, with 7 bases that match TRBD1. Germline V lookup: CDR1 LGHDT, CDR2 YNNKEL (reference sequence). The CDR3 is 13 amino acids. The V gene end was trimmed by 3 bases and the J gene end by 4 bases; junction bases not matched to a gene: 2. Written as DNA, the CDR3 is TGTGCCAGCAGCCAGGGACAGTTCTATGGCTACACCTTC. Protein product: CASSQGQFYGYTF.

CDR3 amino acids: CASAGSPHSYNEQFF. DNA of the CDR3: TGCGCCAGCGCAGGGTCCCCCCATTCCTACAATGAGCAGTTCTTC. V and J are TRBV5-1 and TRBJ2-1; D possibly corresponds to TRBD1 (5 bases). There are 15 residues in the CDR3. The ends were cut back, 7 bases at V and 1 base at J, with 15 bases in the middle. From germline, CDR1 is SGHRS and CDR2 YFSETQ. Combining the CDR3 with reference TRBV5-1 and TRBJ2-1 gives the whole variable domain KAGVTQTPRYLIKTRGQQVTLSCSPISGHRSVSWYQQTPGQGLQFLFEYFSETQRNKGNFPGRFSGRQFSNSRSEMNVSTLELGDSALYLCASAGSPHSYNEQFFGPGTRLTVL.

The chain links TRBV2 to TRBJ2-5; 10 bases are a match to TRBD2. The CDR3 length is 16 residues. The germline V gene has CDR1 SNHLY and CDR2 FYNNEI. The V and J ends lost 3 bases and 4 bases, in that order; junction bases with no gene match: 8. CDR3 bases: TGTGCCAGCAGTGATGGAGGACTAGCGGTTTTAGAGACCCAGTACTTC. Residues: CASSDGGLAVLETQYF.

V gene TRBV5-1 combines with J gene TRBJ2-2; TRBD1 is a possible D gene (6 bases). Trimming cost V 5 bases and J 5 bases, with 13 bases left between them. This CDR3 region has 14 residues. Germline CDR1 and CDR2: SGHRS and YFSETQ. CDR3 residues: CASRPGQNTGELFF. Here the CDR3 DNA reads TGCGCCAGCAGGCCGGGACAAAATACCGGGGAGCTGTTTTTT.

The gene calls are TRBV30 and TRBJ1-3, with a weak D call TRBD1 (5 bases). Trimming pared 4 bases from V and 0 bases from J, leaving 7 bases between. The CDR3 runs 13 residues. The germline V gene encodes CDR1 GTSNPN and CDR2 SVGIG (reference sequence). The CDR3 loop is CAWNTGSGNTIYF. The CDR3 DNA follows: TGTGCCTGGAATACAGGCTCTGGAAACACCATATATTTT.

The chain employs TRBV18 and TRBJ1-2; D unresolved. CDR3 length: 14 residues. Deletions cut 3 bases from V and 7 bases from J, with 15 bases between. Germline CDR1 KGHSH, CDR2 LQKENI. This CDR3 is CASSPSGLYLGYTF. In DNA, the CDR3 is TGTGCCAGCTCACCCTCAGGACTGTACCTTGGCTACACCTTC.

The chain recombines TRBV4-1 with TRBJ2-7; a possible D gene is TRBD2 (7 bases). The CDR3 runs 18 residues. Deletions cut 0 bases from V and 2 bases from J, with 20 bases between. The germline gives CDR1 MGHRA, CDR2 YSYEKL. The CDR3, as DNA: TGCGCCAGCAGCCAAGATTTGGGAGGGTGGACAGCGCCCTACGAGCAGTACTTC. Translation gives CASSQDLGGWTAPYEQYF.

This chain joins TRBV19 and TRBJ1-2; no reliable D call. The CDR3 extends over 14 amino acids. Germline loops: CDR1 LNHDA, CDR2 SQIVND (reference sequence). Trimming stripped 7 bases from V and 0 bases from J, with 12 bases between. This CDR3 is CASTRGPPNYGYTF. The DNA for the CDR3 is TGTGCCAGTACCCGAGGGCCCCCTAACTATGGCTACACCTTC.

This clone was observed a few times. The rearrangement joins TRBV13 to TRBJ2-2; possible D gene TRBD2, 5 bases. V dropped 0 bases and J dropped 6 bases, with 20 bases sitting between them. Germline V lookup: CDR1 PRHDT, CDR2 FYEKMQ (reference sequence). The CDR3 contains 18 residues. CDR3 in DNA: TGTGCCAGCAGCTTAGGCCGGCCCCTCGGGGAACGAGCCGGGGAGCTGTTTTTT. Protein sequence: CASSLGRPLGERAGELFF. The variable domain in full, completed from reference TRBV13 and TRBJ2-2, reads AAGVIQSPRHLIKEKRETATLKCYPIPRHDTVYWYQQGPGQDPQFLISFYEKMQSDKGSIPDRFSAQQFSDYHSELNMSSLELGDSALYFCASSLGRPLGERAGELFFGEGSRLTVL.

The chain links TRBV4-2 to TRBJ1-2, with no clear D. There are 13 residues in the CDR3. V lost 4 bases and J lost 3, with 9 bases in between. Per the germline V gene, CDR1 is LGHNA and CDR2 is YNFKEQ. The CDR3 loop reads CASSPAGDYGYTF. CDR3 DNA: TGTGCCAGCAGCCCAGCCGGGGACTATGGCTACACCTTC.

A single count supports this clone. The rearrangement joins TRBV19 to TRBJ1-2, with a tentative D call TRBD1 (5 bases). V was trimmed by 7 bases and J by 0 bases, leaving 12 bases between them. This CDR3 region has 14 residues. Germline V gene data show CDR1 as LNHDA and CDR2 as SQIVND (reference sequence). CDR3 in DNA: TGTGCCAGTACCGCGACAGCGACTAACTATGGCTACACCTTC. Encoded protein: CASTATATNYGYTF.